What follows describes a single T cell receptor (beta chain). This specimen comes from a study of blood T cell repertoires in COVID-19. Overall study: From the United States, Italy and Spain came samples of acute and convalescent COVID-19. T cells, B-cell-depleted T cells, or PBMCs supplied cDNA or gDNA.

Trimming took 6 bases from V and 0 from J, leaving 11 bases between them. CDR1 and CDR2 (germline): WNHNN, SYGVQD (reference sequence). The CDR3 consists of 15 residues. In the study's own analysis: Reference gene primer amplification yielded estimated nucleated cell counts. Clones were read by immunoSEQ multiplex PCR, and TCRdb kept only the in-frame ones, dropping some. V, J and clone size derive from that table, while D and trimming were established from the DNA sequence. The sample contains about 180,000 clones, approximately 89% of which appear only once. Participants spanned ages about 18 to 89 years and resided in fewer than 30 US areas.

This receptor was obtained from a woman in her thirties or forties with acute COVID-19. What was sequenced was PBMCs or T cells enriched from blood (not recorded which). V is TRBV10-1 and J is TRBJ1-4, with TRBD1 as a possible D gene (5 bases). The CDR3 is CASRTEFSTNEKLFF. The CDR3, as DNA: TGCGCCAGCAGGACAGAATTCTCAACTAATGAAAAACTGTTTTTT.